What follows are 29 T cell receptor beta chains derived from one specimen sequenced in a study of blood T cell repertoires in COVID-19 (dated by TCRdb to the early 2020s). Receptor libraries were prepared by the immunoSEQ multiplex PCR assay. What TCRdb holds here is the immuneACCESS table cut down to in-frame rearrangements. Part of the clones is not present; checked against another copy, under half of the missing clones reflect an unresolved V gene, and the others are unexplained. Present in this sample are roughly 150,000 clones, 76% of which were seen just once. The top ten constitute 4.2% of the sample. The sample was peripheral blood. The receptors come from a man in his fifties or sixties with acute or convalescent COVID-19.

The chain is built from TRBV6-5 and TRBJ1-2; D unresolved. This CDR3 contains 13 residues. V was shortened by 6 bases and J by 7 bases, with 15 bases between the two germline ends. CDR1 is MNHEY, CDR2 SVGAGI, per germline. CDR3 bases: TGTGCCAGCAGGGCACAGCTCGCGTCTGGCTACACCTTC. It yields the protein CASRAQLASGYTF.

J is TRBJ1-5 and V is TRBV28, with a possible D match to TRBD1 (6 bases). This CDR3 contains 14 residues. From germline, CDR1 is MDHEN and CDR2 SYDVKM. V was cut by 5 bases and J by 8 bases, with 16 bases left in between. CDR3 sequence reads: CASSPTTGKEPQHF. CDR3 DNA: TGTGCCAGCAGTCCGACCACAGGGAAGGAGCCCCAGCATTTT.

This clone was observed a few times. The gene calls are TRBV12-3 or TRBV12-4 and TRBJ2-1; 9 bases are a match to TRBD2. V lost 6 bases and J lost 9; bases outside the gene matches: 6. This CDR3 comprises 13 residues. CDR3 loop: CASSWTSDGEQFF. The CDR3 DNA sequence: TGTGCCAGCAGCTGGACTAGCGACGGTGAGCAGTTCTTC.

This chain joins TRBV5-1 and TRBJ2-1; TRBD2 agrees at 10 bases. This CDR3 is 15 amino acids long. The germline V gene has CDR1 SGHRS and CDR2 YFSETQ. The V gene end was trimmed by 1 base and the J gene end by 6 bases; junction bases not matched to a gene: 4. DNA for the CDR3: TGCGCCAGCAGCTTGTTAGCGGGAGGAACCAATGAGCAGTTCTTC. It specifies CASSLLAGGTNEQFF.

The chain recombines TRBV7-2 with TRBJ1-4, with 9 positions matching TRBD1. Per the germline V gene, CDR1 is SGHTA and CDR2 is FQGNSA. V was pared by 5 bases and J by 6 bases, with 7 bases of the junction left unmatched. CDR3 length: 15 residues. The CDR3 sequence: CASSKGQGLDEKLFF. In nucleotides, the CDR3 is TGTGCCAGCAGCAAAGGACAGGGGCTTGATGAAAAACTGTTTTTT.

The chain combines TRBV10-1 with TRBJ2-3, with TRBD2 matching 14 bases. J was trimmed by 9 bases and V by 7 bases; bases with no gene match: 9. CDR3 length: 15 residues. The germline CDR1 and CDR2 sequences are WNHNN and SYGVQD (reference sequence). CDR3 bases: TGCGCCAGCACCGACGGGACTAGCGGGAGAGACACGCAGTATTTT. It translates to CASTDGTSGRDTQYF.

This clone has just a few counts. The chain carries TRBV5-4 and TRBJ2-1; 13 nucleotides line up with TRBD2. Trimming took 3 bases from V and 9 from J; bases not matched to a gene: 12. Germline CDR1 is SGHNT and CDR2 is YYREEE (reference sequence). The CDR3 consists of 17 residues. The CDR3 region has the DNA TGTGCCAGCAGCTCTGTAACACCGGGACTAGCGGGATTTGAGCAGTTCTTC. Translated: CASSSVTPGLAGFEQFF.

This chain uses TRBV11-1 with TRBJ2-7; D gene ambiguous. The CDR3 loop spans 11 amino acids. CDR1 and CDR2 (germline): SGHAT, FQDESV (reference sequence). Trimming removed 5 bases from V and 7 bases from J, with 9 bases in between. CDR3 nucleotide sequence: TGTGCCAGCAGCCCCCGAGGAGAGCAGTACTTC. It is translated as CASSPRGEQYF.

The chain joins TRBV6-5 to TRBJ2-4, with D perhaps TRBD1 (6 bases). Germline CDR1 and CDR2: MNHEY and SVGAGI. This CDR3 has 15 amino acids. Trimming stripped 7 bases from V and 6 bases from J, with 19 bases between. The CDR3 spells CASNPGLTGLNIQYF. The DNA of the CDR3 is TGTGCCAGCAATCCCGGTCTAACAGGGTTAAACATTCAGTACTTC.

Worth noting for this clone: Other DNA sequences in the same sample also yield this CDR3. The chain uses TRBV7-9 and TRBJ1-6, with TRBD1 as a possible D gene (6 bases). Trimming pared 1 base from V and 7 bases from J, leaving 8 bases between. The CDR3 runs 14 residues. CDR1 and CDR2 from the germline V gene are SEHNR and FQNEAQ (reference sequence). The CDR3 coding sequence is TGTGCCAGCAGCTTAGAAGGGGGAAATTCACCCCTCCACTTT. Encoded protein: CASSLEGGNSPLHF.

This chain connects TRBV5-6 to TRBJ2-5, with D possibly being TRBD2 (7 bases). Germline V gene lookup returns CDR1 SGHDT and CDR2 YYEEEE. CDR3 length equals 16 residues. Between the trimmed V and J ends, which lost 6 bases and 2 bases, there was a span of 20 bases. The CDR3 region has the DNA TGTGCCAGCACCCCTTCCTGGGGGGGCGCGCAAGAGACCCAGTACTTC. This codes for CASTPSWGGAQETQYF.

This chain joins TRBV5-1 and TRBJ1-2; possibly TRBD1 for D (6 bases). The V end was cut by 4 bases, the J end by 6 bases, with 13 bases between. The CDR3 totals 13 residues. Per the germline V gene, CDR1 is SGHRS and CDR2 is YFSETQ. CDR3 region: CASSTDRFDGYTF. In nucleotides, the CDR3 is TGCGCCAGCAGCACGGACAGATTCGATGGCTACACCTTC.

This rearrangement joins TRBV6-5 to TRBJ2-7; 8 nucleotides agree with TRBD1. Germline CDR1 reads MNHEY; CDR2 reads SVGAGI. With V trimmed by 6 bases and J by 0 bases, 4 bases remained unmatched. The CDR3 contains 14 residues. CDR3 nucleotides: TGTGCCAGCAGGGGACAGGTCAGCTCCTACGAGCAGTACTTC. It is translated as CASRGQVSSYEQYF.

The chain couples TRBV10-1 to TRBJ1-2; 8 bases align to TRBD1. CDR3 length: 13 residues. V lost 1 base to trimming and J lost 9 bases; unmatched junction nucleotides: 4. CDR1 is WNHNN and CDR2 is SYGVQD in the germline V gene (reference sequence). The CDR3 region has the DNA TGCGCCAGCAGTGAGTATAGGGACAGGAGCTACACCTTC. This codes for CASSEYRDRSYTF.

V usage is TRBV5-5 and J usage is TRBJ1-2; D call uncertain. Trimming took 1 base from V and 8 from J, leaving 9 bases between them. The germline gives CDR1 SGHKS, CDR2 YYEKEE (reference sequence). The CDR3 runs to 12 residues. CDR3 region: CASSLLLGGYTF. The DNA of the CDR3 is TGTGCCAGCAGCTTGCTCCTAGGCGGCTACACCTTC. The full variable domain, completed using reference TRBV5-5 and TRBJ1-2, is DAGVTQSPTHLIKTRGQQVTLRCSPISGHKSVSWYQQVLGQGPQFIFQYYEKEERGRGNFPDRFSARQFPNYSSELNVNALLLGDSALYLCASSLLLGGYTFGSGTRLTVV.

The rearrangement joins TRBV2 to TRBJ2-7; TRBD2 aligns across 11 bases. This CDR3 has 18 residues. Germline V CDR1 and CDR2: SNHLY, FYNNEI. V shed 7 bases, J shed 2 bases, and the junction held 16 bases outside the gene matches. This CDR3 reads CASIIQLPSGRTPYEQYF. The CDR3, as DNA: TGTGCCAGCATCATACAGCTTCCTAGCGGGAGGACACCCTACGAGCAGTACTTC. Filled out from reference TRBV2 and TRBJ2-7, the complete variable domain reads EPEVTQTPSHQVTQMGQEVILRCVPISNHLYFYWYRQILGQKVEFLVSFYNNEISEKSEIFDDQFSVERPDGSNFTLKIRSTKLEDSAMYFCASIIQLPSGRTPYEQYFGPGTRLTVT.

The V call is TRBV7-9, the J call TRBJ2-2; 7 bases are a match to TRBD1. Trimming at V came to 8 bases and at J to 3 bases, leaving 6 bases not matched to a gene. The CDR3 runs 14 residues. Germline CDR1 is SEHNR and CDR2 is FQNEAQ (reference sequence). The CDR3: CASLSGTDTGELFF. The CDR3 DNA follows: TGTGCCAGCCTGAGTGGGACAGACACCGGGGAGCTGTTTTTT.

The table lists this clone with a count of one. This chain joins TRBV5-4 and TRBJ2-7, with TRBD2 matching 14 bases. Trimming cost V 4 bases and J 6 bases; bases outside gene matches: 15. The CDR3 loop spans 18 amino acids. Germline CDR1 and CDR2: SGHNT and YYREEE (reference sequence). CDR3 residues: CASSPRTSGRTDTAEQYF. CDR3 nucleotides: TGTGCCAGCAGCCCGCGGACTAGCGGGAGGACCGACACTGCCGAGCAGTACTTC.

The chain employs TRBV27 and TRBJ2-7, with TRBD2 matching over 7 bases. The CDR3 runs 20 residues. The V segment lost 4 bases and the J segment 2 bases; nucleotides outside the gene matches: 23. Per germline, CDR1 MNHEY and CDR2 SMNVEV (reference sequence). CDR3 coding DNA: TGTGCCAGCAGTTCGATTACGACTCTTCGTCCGGGAGGACACCCCTACGAGCAGTACTTC. Amino acid sequence: CASSSITTLRPGGHPYEQYF.

The V and J genes are TRBV10-1 and TRBJ2-3; 7 nucleotides align to TRBD2. The CDR3 is 13 amino acids. The V and J ends lost 3 bases and 13 bases, in that order; junction bases with no gene match: 10. Per germline, CDR1 WNHNN and CDR2 SYGVQD (reference sequence). CDR3 residues: CASSDILASVKYF. The CDR3 DNA reads as TGCGCCAGCAGTGACATACTAGCGTCAGTGAAGTATTTT.

The chain carries TRBV2 and TRBJ2-3; 8 positions agree with TRBD1. Per the germline V gene, CDR1 is SNHLY and CDR2 is FYNNEI. V shed 5 bases, J shed 3 bases, and the junction held 4 bases outside the gene matches. This CDR3 region has 14 residues. Written as DNA, the CDR3 is TGTGCCAGCAGTATCACAGGGGGGACAGATACGCAGTATTTT. Its translation is CASSITGGTDTQYF.

This clone has ten or more counts. The rearrangement links TRBV24-1 to TRBJ2-7; 11 bases are a match to TRBD1. This CDR3 has 16 residues. Germline CDR1 is KGHDR and CDR2 is SFDVKD. V shed 3 bases and J 5 bases; nucleotides not matched to a gene: 8. CDR3 loop: CATSDHRDRGGHEQYF. CDR3 sequence (DNA): TGTGCCACCAGTGATCACCGGGACAGGGGGGGCCACGAGCAGTACTTC.

This chain links TRBV19 with TRBJ2-7, with TRBD1 matching 7 bases. V gave up 5 bases and J gave up 4 bases; unmatched junction bases: 5. The CDR3 totals 13 residues. Per germline, CDR1 LNHDA and CDR2 SQIVND (reference sequence). CDR3: CASSAKQGYEQYF. The CDR3, as DNA: TGTGCCAGTAGTGCGAAACAGGGGTACGAGCAGTACTTC. Combining the CDR3 with reference TRBV19 and TRBJ2-7 gives the whole variable domain DGGITQSPKYLFRKEGQNVTLSCEQNLNHDAMYWYRQDPGQGLRLIYYSQIVNDFQKGDIAEGYSVSREKKESFPLTVTSAQKNPTAFYLCASSAKQGYEQYFGPGTRLTVT.

In its sample, this clone was seen once. V and J are TRBV10-3 and TRBJ2-7; D perhaps matches TRBD1 (6 bases). Trimming pared 6 bases from V and 6 bases from J, leaving 12 bases between. Germline V gives CDR1 ENHRY, CDR2 SYGVKD. The CDR3 sequence is 12 residues long. The DNA for the CDR3 is TGTGCCATCAGCCCACAGGGTCCCGAGCAGTACTTC. Translation: CAISPQGPEQYF.

This clone was counted between two and nine times. The chain joins TRBV30 to TRBJ1-2, with a tentative D call TRBD1 (5 bases). This CDR3 comprises 13 residues. Germline loops: CDR1 GTSNPN, CDR2 SVGIG (reference sequence). V lost 6 bases to trimming and J lost 8 bases, with 19 bases between them. The CDR3, as DNA: TGTGCCTGTAGGGAGGGGTTTGGGACCGGCTACACCTTC. It translates to CACREGFGTGYTF.

The rearrangement joins TRBV5-1 to TRBJ2-1, with D possibly matching TRBD2 (6 bases). The V and J ends lost 4 bases and 5 bases respectively, with 16 bases between them. Germline values: CDR1 SGHRS, CDR2 YFSETQ. The CDR3 is made up of 15 amino acids. The CDR3: CASSDPRIADNEQFF. CDR3 in DNA: TGCGCCAGCAGCGACCCCCGGATAGCGGACAATGAGCAGTTCTTC.

The chain combines TRBV30 with TRBJ1-2; D is unclear. The V gene's germline CDR1 is GTSNPN and CDR2 SVGIG (reference sequence). V shed 4 bases and J shed 2 bases, with 11 bases lying between them. The CDR3 totals 13 residues. CDR3 DNA sequence: TGTGCCTGGACCCTAGATTCCAACTATGGCTACACCTTC. This sequence encodes CAWTLDSNYGYTF.

This clone has more than one count but fewer than ten. The CDR3, as DNA: TGTGCCAGCAGCGGCCTTTTGGCAGCGAGCTCCTACGAGCAGTACTTC. As protein: CASSGLLAASSYEQYF. The chain links TRBV5-5 to TRBJ2-7; the D is unclear. The CDR3 is 16 amino acids. V lost 4 bases to trimming and J lost 0 bases, with 17 bases between them. Germline V CDR1 and CDR2: SGHKS, YYEKEE (reference sequence).

This clone turned up a few times. This rearrangement joins TRBV6-5 to TRBJ1-5; no clear D. V was clipped by 6 bases and J by 3 bases, with 9 bases between them. CDR3 length equals 13 residues. Germline lookup yields CDR1 MNHEY and CDR2 SVGAGI. The CDR3 sequence is CASRLDFNQPQHF. CDR3 nucleotides: TGTGCCAGCAGGTTAGACTTCAATCAGCCCCAGCATTTT.